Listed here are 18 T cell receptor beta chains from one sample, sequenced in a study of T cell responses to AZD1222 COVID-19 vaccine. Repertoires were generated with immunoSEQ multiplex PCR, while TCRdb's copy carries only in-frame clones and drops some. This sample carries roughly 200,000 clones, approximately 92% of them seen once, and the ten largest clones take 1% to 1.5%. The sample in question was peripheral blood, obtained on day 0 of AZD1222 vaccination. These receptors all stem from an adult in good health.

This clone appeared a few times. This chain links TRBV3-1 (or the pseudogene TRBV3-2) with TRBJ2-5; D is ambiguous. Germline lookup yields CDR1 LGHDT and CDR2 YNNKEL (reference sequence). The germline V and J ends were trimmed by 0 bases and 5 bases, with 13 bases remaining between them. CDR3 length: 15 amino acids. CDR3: CASSQDLVARETQYF. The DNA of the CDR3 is TGTGCCAGCAGCCAAGATCTGGTCGCCAGGGAGACCCAGTACTTC.

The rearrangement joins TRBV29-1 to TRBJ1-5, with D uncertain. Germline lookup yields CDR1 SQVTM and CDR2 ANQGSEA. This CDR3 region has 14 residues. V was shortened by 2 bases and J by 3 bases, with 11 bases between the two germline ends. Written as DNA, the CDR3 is TGCAGCGTTGAATTCGGCGGAAACAATCAGCCCCAGCATTTT. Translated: CSVEFGGNNQPQHF.

CDR3: CASSLAENYGYTF. For the CDR3, the DNA is TGCGCCAGCAGCTTGGCAGAGAACTATGGCTACACCTTC. The chain recombines TRBV5-1 with TRBJ1-2, with unresolved D. Trimming took 0 bases from V and 2 from J, leaving 5 bases between them. Germline CDR1 and CDR2: SGHRS and YFSETQ. The CDR3 covers 13 residues.

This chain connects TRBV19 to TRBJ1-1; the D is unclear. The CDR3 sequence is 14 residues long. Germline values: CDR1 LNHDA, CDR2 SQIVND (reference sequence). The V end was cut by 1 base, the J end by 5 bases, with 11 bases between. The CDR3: CASSIGYEWTEAFF. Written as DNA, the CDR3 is TGTGCCAGTAGTATAGGGTATGAGTGGACTGAAGCTTTCTTT.

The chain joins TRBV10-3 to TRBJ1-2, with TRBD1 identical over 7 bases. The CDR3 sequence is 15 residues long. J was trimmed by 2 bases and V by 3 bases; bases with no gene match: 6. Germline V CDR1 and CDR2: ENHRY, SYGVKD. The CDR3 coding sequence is TGTGCCATCAGTGACCGAGGGGGCGTAAACTATGGCTACACCTTC. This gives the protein CAISDRGGVNYGYTF.

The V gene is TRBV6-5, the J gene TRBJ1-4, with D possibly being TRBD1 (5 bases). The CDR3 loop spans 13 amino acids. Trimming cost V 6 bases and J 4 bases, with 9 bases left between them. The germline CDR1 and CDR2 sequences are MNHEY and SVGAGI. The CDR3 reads CASRRGLNEKLFF. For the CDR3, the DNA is TGTGCCAGCAGGAGGGGCCTTAATGAAAAACTGTTTTTT.

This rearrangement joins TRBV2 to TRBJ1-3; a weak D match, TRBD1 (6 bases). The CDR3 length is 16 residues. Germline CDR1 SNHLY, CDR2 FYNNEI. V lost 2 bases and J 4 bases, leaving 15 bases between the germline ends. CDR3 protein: CASSESGAGSGNTIYF. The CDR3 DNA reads TGTGCCAGCAGTGAATCGGGGGCTGGTTCCGGAAACACCATATATTTT.

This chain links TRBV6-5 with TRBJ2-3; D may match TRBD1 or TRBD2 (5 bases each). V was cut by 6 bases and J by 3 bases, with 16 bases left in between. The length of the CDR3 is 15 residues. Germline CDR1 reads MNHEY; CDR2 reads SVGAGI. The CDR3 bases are TGTGCCAGCAGGGTAGGGACCCTTGGGACAGATACGCAGTATTTT. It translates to CASRVGTLGTDTQYF.

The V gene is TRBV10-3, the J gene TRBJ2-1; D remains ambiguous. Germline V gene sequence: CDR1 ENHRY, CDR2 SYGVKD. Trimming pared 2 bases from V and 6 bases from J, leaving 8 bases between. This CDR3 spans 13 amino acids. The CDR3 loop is CAISEGLGNEQFF. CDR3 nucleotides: TGTGCCATCAGTGAGGGGCTAGGCAATGAGCAGTTCTTC.

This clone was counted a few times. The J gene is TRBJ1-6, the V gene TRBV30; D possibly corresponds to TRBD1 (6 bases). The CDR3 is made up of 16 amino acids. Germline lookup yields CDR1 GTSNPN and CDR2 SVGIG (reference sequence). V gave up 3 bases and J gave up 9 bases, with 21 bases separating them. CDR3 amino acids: CAWRPAGGSPISPLHF. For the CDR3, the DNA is TGTGCCTGGAGACCGGCGGGGGGCTCTCCCATTTCACCCCTCCACTTT.

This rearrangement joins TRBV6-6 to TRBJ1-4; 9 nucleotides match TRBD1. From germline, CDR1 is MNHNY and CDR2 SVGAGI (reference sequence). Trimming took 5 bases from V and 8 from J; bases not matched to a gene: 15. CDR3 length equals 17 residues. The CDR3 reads CASSPGTGPQGGEKLFF. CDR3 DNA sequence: TGTGCCAGCAGTCCAGGGACAGGGCCACAAGGAGGGGAAAAACTGTTTTTT.

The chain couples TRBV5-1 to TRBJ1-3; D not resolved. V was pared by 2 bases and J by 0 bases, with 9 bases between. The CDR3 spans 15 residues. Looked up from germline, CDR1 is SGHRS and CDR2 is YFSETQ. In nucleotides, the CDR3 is TGCGCCAGCAGCTTCCCTAAAGACTCTGGAAACACCATATATTTT. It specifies CASSFPKDSGNTIYF.

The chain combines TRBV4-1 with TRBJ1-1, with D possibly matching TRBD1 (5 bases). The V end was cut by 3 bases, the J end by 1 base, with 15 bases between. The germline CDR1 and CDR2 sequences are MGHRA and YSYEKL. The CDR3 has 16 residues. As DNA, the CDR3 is TGCGCCAGCAGCCATCCGTGGGGGGTAGGGAACACTGAAGCTTTCTTT. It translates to CASSHPWGVGNTEAFF.

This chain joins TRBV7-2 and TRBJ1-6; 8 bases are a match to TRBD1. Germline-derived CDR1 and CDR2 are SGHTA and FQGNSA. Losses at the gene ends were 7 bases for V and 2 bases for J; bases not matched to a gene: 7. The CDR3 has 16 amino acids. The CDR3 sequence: CASTEDRAPYNSPLHF. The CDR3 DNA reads TGTGCCAGCACCGAGGACAGGGCTCCCTATAATTCACCCCTCCACTTT.

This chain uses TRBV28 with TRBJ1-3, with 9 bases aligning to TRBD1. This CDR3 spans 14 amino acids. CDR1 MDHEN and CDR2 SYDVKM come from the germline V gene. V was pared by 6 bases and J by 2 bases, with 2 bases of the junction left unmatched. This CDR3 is CASRGDRAGNTIYF. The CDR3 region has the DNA TGTGCCAGCAGGGGGGACAGGGCTGGAAACACCATATATTTT.

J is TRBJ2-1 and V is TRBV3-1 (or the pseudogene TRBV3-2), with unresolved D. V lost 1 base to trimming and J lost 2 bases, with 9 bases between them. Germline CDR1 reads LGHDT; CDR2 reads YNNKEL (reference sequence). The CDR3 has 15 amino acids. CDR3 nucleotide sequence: TGTGCCAGCAGCCAAGGTAGGGTTGCCTACAATGAGCAGTTCTTC. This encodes CASSQGRVAYNEQFF.

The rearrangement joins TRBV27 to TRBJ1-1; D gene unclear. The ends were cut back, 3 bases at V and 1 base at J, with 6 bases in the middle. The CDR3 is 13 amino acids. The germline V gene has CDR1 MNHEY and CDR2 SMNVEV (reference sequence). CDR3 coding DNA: TGTGCCAGCAGTTTTTTACAGAACACTGAAGCTTTCTTT. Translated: CASSFLQNTEAFF.

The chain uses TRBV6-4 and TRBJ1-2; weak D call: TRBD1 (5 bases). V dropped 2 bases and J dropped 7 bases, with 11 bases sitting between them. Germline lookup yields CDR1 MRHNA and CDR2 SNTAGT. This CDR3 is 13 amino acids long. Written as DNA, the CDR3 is TGTGCCAGCAGTGACCAGGGTGAAAGTGGCTACACCTTC. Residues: CASSDQGESGYTF.